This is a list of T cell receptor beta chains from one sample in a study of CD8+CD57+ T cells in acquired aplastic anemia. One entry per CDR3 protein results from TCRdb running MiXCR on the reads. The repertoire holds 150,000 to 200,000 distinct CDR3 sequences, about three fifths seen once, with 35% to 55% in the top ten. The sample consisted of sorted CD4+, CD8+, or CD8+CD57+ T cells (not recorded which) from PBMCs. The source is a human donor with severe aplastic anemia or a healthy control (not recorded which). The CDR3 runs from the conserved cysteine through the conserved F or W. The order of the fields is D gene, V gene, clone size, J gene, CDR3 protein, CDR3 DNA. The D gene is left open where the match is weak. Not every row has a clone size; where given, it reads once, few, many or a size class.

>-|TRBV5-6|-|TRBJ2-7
CASSSQRNGYEQYF
TGTGCCAGCAGCTCCCAGAGAAATGGCTACGAGCAGTACTTC
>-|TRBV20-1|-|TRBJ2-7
CSARGGSYDEQYF
TGCAGTGCTAGAGGTGGTAGCTATGACGAGCAGTACTTC
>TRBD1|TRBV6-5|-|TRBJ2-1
CASSEGQVYNEQFF
TGTGCCAGCAGTGAGGGACAGGTTTACAATGAGCAGTTCTTC
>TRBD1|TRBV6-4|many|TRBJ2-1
CASSRQGGANEQFF
TGTGCCAGCAGCCGACAGGGGGGGGCGAATGAGCAGTTCTTC
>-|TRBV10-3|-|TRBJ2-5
CASSYGGAVETQYF
TGTGCCAGCAGTTATGGTGGGGCTGTAGAGACCCAGTACTTC
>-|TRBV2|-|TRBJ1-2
CASSGRGVPISYGYTF
TGTGCCAGCAGTGGGCGGGGGGTCCCTATCTCCTATGGCTACACCTTC
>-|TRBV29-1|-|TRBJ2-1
CSVGGRSQRNEQFF
TGCAGCGTTGGTGGGAGAAGTCAAAGGAATGAGCAGTTCTTC
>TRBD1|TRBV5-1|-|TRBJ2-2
CASRQGLGTGELFF
TGCGCCAGTCGACAGGGCCTAGGGACCGGGGAGCTGTTTTTT
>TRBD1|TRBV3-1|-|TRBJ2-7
CASSHRTGAHGGGWYF
TGTGCCAGCAGCCACCGGACAGGGGCCCATGGAGGGGGATGGTACTTC
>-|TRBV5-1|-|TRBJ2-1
CASSLAWTTDEQFF
TGCGCCAGCAGCTTGGCTTGGACGACGGATGAGCAGTTCTTC
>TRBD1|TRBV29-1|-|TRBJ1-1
CSVEKGAENTEAFF
TGCAGCGTTGAAAAGGGGGCTGAGAACACTGAAGCTTTCTTT
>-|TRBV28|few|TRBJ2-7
CASSSAAYEQYF
TGTGCCAGCAGTTCTGCGGCTTACGAGCAGTACTTC
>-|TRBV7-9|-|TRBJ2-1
CASSSPQGLKVEQFF
TGTGCCAGCAGTTCTCCACAGGGTCTTAAGGTTGAGCAGTTCTTC
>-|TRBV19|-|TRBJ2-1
CASSPRGERLTPNEQFF
TGTGCCAGTAGTCCCCGCGGAGAACGCCTAACCCCTAATGAGCAGTTCTTC
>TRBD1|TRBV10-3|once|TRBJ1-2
CAIRPGQGDYTF
TGTGCCATTAGACCGGGACAGGGGGACTACACCTTC
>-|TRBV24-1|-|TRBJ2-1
CATSDPGLPGNEQFF
TGTGCCACCAGTGACCCAGGACTCCCGGGGAATGAGCAGTTCTTC
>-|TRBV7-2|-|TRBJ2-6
CASSLGDGANVLTF
TGTGCCAGCAGCTTAGGGGATGGGGCCAACGTCCTGACTTTC
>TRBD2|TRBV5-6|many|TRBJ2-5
CASSLTARGAQETQYF
TGTGCCAGCAGCTTAACGGCGCGGGGGGCCCAAGAGACCCAGTACTTC
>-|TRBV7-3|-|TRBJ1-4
CASRKEGVGEKLFF
TGTGCCAGCAGAAAGGAGGGGGTGGGAGAAAAACTGTTTTTT
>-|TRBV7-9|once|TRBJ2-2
CASSLQGSNTGELFF
TGTGCCAGCAGCTTACAGGGGTCGAACACCGGGGAGCTGTTTTTT
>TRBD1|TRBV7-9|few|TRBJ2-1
CASSPTGATYNEQFF
TGTGCCAGCAGCCCCACAGGGGCAACCTACAATGAGCAGTTCTTC
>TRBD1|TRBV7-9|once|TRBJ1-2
CASSYQGQGADGYTF
TGTGCCAGCAGCTACCAGGGACAGGGGGCCGATGGCTACACCTTC
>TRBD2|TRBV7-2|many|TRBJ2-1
CASSTRTSDNEQFF
TGTGCCAGCAGCACACGGACTAGTGACAATGAGCAGTTCTTC
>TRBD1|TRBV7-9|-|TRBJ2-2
CASSHLGQSYSGELFF
TGTGCCAGCAGCCATTTGGGACAGTCGTACTCCGGGGAGCTGTTTTTT
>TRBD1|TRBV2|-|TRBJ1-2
CASSEGETGGFGYTF
TGTGCCAGCAGTGAAGGAGAGACAGGGGGCTTTGGCTACACCTTC
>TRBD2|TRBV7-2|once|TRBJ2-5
CASSPGLAGGKQETQYF
TGTGCCAGCAGCCCGGGACTAGCGGGAGGAAAACAGGAGACCCAGTACTTC
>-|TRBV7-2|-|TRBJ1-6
CASSLEAGLGNSPLHF
TGTGCCAGCAGCTTAGAGGCAGGGCTCGGTAATTCACCCCTCCACTTT
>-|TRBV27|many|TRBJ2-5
CASSPRTGGLGETQYF
TGTGCCAGCAGTCCCAGGACCGGGGGGCTGGGAGAGACCCAGTACTTC
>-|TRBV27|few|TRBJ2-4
CASSLSYGAKNIQYF
TGTGCCAGCAGTTTATCGTACGGGGCCAAAAACATTCAGTACTTC
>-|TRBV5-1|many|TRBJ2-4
CASSLMPHPVGDIQYF
TGCGCCAGCAGCTTGATGCCACACCCGGTAGGAGACATTCAGTACTTC
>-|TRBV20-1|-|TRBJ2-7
CSAIDRYEQYF
TGCAGTGCTATTGACCGCTACGAGCAGTACTTC
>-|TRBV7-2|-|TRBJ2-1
CASSSERTNEQFF
TGTGCCAGCAGCTCGGAGCGGACCAATGAGCAGTTCTTC
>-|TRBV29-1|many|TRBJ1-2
CSVDFARVNYGYTF
TGCAGCGTTGATTTCGCGAGGGTAAACTATGGCTACACCTTC
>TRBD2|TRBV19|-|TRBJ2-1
CASSTALAASYNEQFF
TGTGCCAGTAGTACGGCACTAGCGGCCTCCTACAATGAGCAGTTCTTC
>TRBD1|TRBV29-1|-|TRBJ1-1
CSVAPAGGGTEAFF
TGCAGCGTTGCCCCGGCAGGGGGGGGCACTGAAGCTTTCTTT
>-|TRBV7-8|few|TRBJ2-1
CASSPSGRAFF
TGTGCCAGCAGCCCATCGGGCCGGGCGTTCTTC
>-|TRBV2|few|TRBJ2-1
CASSDWAGANEQFF
TGTGCCAGCAGCGACTGGGCAGGGGCAAATGAGCAGTTCTTC
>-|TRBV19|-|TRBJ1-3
CASSIARFRALRNTIYF
TGTGCCAGTAGTATAGCGAGATTCCGGGCCCTTAGAAACACCATATATTTT
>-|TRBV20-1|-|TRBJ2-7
CSARESGTPSPYEQYF
TGCAGTGCTAGAGAGTCCGGGACACCAAGTCCTTACGAGCAGTACTTC
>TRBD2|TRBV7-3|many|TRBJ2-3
CASSLTPSGGAGDTQYF
TGTGCCAGCAGCTTAACGCCTAGCGGGGGGGCCGGAGATACGCAGTATTTT
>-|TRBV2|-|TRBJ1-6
CASLEGGDSPLHF
TGTGCCAGCCTTGAGGGGGGCGATTCACCCCTCCACTTT
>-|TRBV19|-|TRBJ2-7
CASSPQDRNEQYF
TGTGCCAGTAGCCCTCAGGACAGAAACGAGCAGTACTTC
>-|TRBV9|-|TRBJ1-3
CASSVGATGSGNTIYF
TGTGCCAGCAGCGTAGGGGCTACGGGCTCTGGAAACACCATATATTTT
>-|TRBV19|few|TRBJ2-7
CASSPYPGGAYEQYF
TGTGCCAGTAGCCCCTATCCCGGCGGGGCCTACGAGCAGTACTTC
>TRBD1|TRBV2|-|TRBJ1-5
CASSVVVTGNQPQHF
TGTGCCAGCAGTGTGGTAGTGACAGGGAATCAGCCCCAGCATTTT
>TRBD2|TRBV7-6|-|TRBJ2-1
CASSLAISGRAYNEQFF
TGTGCCAGCAGCTTAGCCATTAGCGGGAGGGCCTACAATGAGCAGTTCTTC
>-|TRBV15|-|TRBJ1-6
CATRRVGGSPLHF
TGTGCCACCAGAAGAGTTGGAGGTTCACCCCTCCACTTT
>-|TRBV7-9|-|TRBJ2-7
CASSLEGTGYEQYF
TGTGCCAGCAGCTTAGAAGGAACGGGCTACGAGCAGTACTTC
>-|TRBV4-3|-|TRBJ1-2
CASSQERRPYGYTF
TGCGCCAGCAGCCAAGAGCGGAGACCCTATGGCTACACCTTC
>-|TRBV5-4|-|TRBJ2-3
CASSRGGGTDTRYF
TGTGCCAGCAGCCGGGGTGGCGGTACAGATACGCGGTATTTT